One T cell receptor beta chain is described in this entry. Its antigen is unidentified. The CDR3 runs to 19 residues. Per germline, CDR1 MDHEN and CDR2 SYDVKM. J lost 2 bases, V lost 5 bases, and 17 bases had no gene match. Clones were read by immunoSEQ multiplex PCR, and TCRdb kept only the in-frame ones, dropping some. This sample has 70,000 to 100,000 clones; roughly 96% occur once, and the top ten carry approximately 0.031%. The data are from a study of siplizumab effects on memory and regulatory T cells. Study-wide results and limits: The naive T cell population seemed more diverse than memory cells and seemed a major contributor to the alloresponse.

The sequencing input was naive CD4+ T cells sorted from blood. V is TRBV28 and J is TRBJ2-2; TRBD2 matches at 7 bases. This receptor was identified in a human donor in good health. The CDR3 protein is CASSRPLGGRHDNTGELFF. CDR3 bases: TGTGCCAGCAGTCGCCCCTTGGGGGGGAGGCACGACAACACCGGGGAGCTGTTTTTT.